The entry that follows covers one T cell receptor beta chain sequence. The sample comes from a study of blood T cell repertoires in COVID-19. Method: immunoSEQ multiplex PCR; TCRdb's copy keeps in-frame clones and lacks some. Of about 110,000 clones listed, 75% to 85% are singletons. The germline V gene has CDR1 SGHAT and CDR2 FQDESV (reference sequence). The CDR3 runs to 14 residues. Deletions cut 1 base from V and 2 bases from J, with 8 bases between. Sequences were obtained from peripheral blood. This rearrangement joins TRBV11-1 to TRBJ2-5; tentative D call: TRBD1 (5 bases). The clonotype comes from a man older than 75 with COVID-19, enrolled during active disease. The DNA of the CDR3 is TGTGCCAGCAGCTTAGGACAGCAGCAAGAGACCCAGTACTTC. Protein product: CASSLGQQQETQYF.